This TCR beta chain was found in a study of T cells expressing NK-cell markers. Study-level information: One of eight sequenced donors was HCMV-seronegative; the other seven were seropositive.

TCRdb re-called the 5' RACE reads and shows each CDR3 protein once, DNA omitted. In all, the sample yields 150,000 or so distinct CDR3 sequences. CDR3 length: 14 amino acids. Germline V gives CDR1 SQVTM, CDR2 ANQGSEA. Sequencing was done on a sample of blood T cells: a sorted CD56 or NKG2C T cell subset, CD4+ or CD8+ T cells, or bulk PBMC T cells (not recorded which). This sequence was found in a woman between 45 and 65 years old in good health. The J gene is TRBJ2-1, the V gene TRBV29-1; without DNA, the TCRdb call of TRBD1 cannot be checked. The CDR3 protein is CSAREGGGSYEQFF.